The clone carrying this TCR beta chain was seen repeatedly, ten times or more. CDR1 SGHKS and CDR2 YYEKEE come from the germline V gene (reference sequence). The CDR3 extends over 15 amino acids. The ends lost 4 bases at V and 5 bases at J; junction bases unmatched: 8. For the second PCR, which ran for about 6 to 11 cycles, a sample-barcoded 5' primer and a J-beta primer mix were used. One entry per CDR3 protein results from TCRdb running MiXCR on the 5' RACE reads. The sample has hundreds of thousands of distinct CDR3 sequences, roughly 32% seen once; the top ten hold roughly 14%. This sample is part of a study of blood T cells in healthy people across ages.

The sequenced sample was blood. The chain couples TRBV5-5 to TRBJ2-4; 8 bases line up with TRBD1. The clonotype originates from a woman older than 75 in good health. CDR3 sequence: CASSRTGRPENIQYF. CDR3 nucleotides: TGTGCCAGCAGCCGGACAGGGCGCCCCGAAAACATTCAGTACTTC.